This is a list of T cell receptor beta chains from one sample in a study of T cells in Graves' hyperthyroidism and ophthalmopathy. TCRdb called the multiplex PCR reads again in MiXCR, with one record for every CDR3 protein. The sample lists about 570,000 distinct CDR3 sequences, around 42% seen once, with roughly 19% in the top ten. Sequenced sample: peripheral blood or thyroid tissue (not recorded which). These receptors were taken from an adult woman with Graves' disease, either hyperthyroidism or ophthalmopathy (not recorded which). Each CDR3 is given with its conserved first and last residue. D genes are given only for firm matches. Expanded clones are given a class, and other clones once, few, many or no size at all.

clone size | J gene | V gene | D gene | CDR3 protein | CDR3 DNA
- | TRBJ2-1 | TRBV14 | - | CASSQGYTEQFF | TGTGCCAGCAGCCAGGGGTATACTGAGCAGTTCTTC
- | TRBJ2-3 | TRBV2 | - | CASSGPSGTPLSTDTQYF | TGTGCCAGCAGTGGACCCTCCGGGACTCCTCTCAGCACAGATACGCAGTATTTT
many | TRBJ1-1 | TRBV25-1 | - | CASSERMNTEAFF | TGTGCCAGCAGTGAACGGATGAACACTGAAGCTTTCTTT
- | TRBJ2-5 | TRBV2 | TRBD1 | CASSAGEGAGETQYF | TGTGCCAGCAGTGCTGGAGAGGGGGCGGGAGAGACCCAGTACTTC
many | TRBJ1-5 | TRBV6-1 | TRBD1 | CASDRGGIQPQHF | TGTGCCAGTGACAGGGGTGGTATACAGCCCCAGCATTTT
many | TRBJ1-5 | TRBV13 | - | CASSFGGGNNQPQHF | TGTGCCAGCAGCTTCGGAGGGGGGAACAATCAGCCCCAGCATTTT
- | TRBJ1-2 | TRBV2 | - | CASSDRAYYGYTF | TGTGCCAGCAGTGACAGGGCGTACTATGGCTACACCTTC
- | TRBJ1-1 | TRBV2 | - | CATLIRPNTEAFF | TGTGCCACCCTGATCCGGCCGAACACTGAAGCTTTCTTT
- | TRBJ2-6 | TRBV19 | - | CASGGGDSGANVLTF | TGTGCCAGTGGAGGAGGAGACTCCGGGGCCAACGTCCTGACTTTC
many | TRBJ2-3 | TRBV10-3 | - | CAIRGNVPDTQYF | TGTGCCATCCGGGGGAATGTCCCAGATACGCAGTATTTT
- | TRBJ2-5 | TRBV2 | TRBD2 | CASSRKGGETQYF | TGTGCCAGCAGCAGAAAGGGAGGGGAGACCCAGTACTTC
- | TRBJ1-2 | TRBV11-2 | - | CASSFGGKGYTF | TGTGCCAGCAGCTTCGGGGGCAAAGGCTACACCTTC